This TCR beta chain originates from a study of T cells in Graves' hyperthyroidism and ophthalmopathy. About the study: Peripheral blood specimens were obtained at initial diagnosis, prior to any treatment.

The investigators amplified TCR beta CDR3 regions from RNA transcripts. First-round RT-PCR targeting the TCR CDR3 was performed with the HTBI primer set. TCRdb passed the multiplex PCR reads through MiXCR, listing each CDR3 protein once. The data contain 380,000 or so distinct CDR3 sequences, approximately 20% of them seen just once; the ten biggest clones take up around 3.6%. This CDR3 has 15 amino acids. V was clipped by 1 base and J by 1 base, with 10 bases between them. CDR1 and CDR2 from the germline V gene are SGHAT and FQNNGV. Graves' hyperthyroidism was deemed stable absent ophthalmopathy progression within 18 months. Uncontrolled infection, other autoimmune disease, pregnancy or lactation barred patients from enrollment. Clinical symptoms, serum thyroxine, TRAb, thyroid ultrasound and orbital computed tomography informed diagnoses. The sample holds many counts of this clonotype.

The J gene is TRBJ2-5, the V gene TRBV11-2; D not certain. The sequencing sample was made of blood. The sequence was collected from a woman between 18 and 29 years old with Graves' hyperthyroidism. CDR3 sequence (DNA): TGTGCCAGCAGCTTAGTAGGTGGGTCCCAAGAGACCCAGTACTTC. It is translated as CASSLVGGSQETQYF.